The 31 T cell receptor beta chains below all came from one sample that was sequenced in a study of breast tumors, draining lymph nodes, adjacent tissues. Breast cancer patients provided tissue from their axillary draining lymph nodes. Using its own MiXCR run on the multiplex PCR reads, TCRdb lists one record per CDR3 protein. The sample holds over 250,000 distinct CDR3 sequences, under 35% seen once. The material sequenced was axillary lymph node tissue. The receptors derive from a female donor with breast cancer. Some clones in this sample may be carry-over from other donors' samples.

This clonotype was recorded at least ten times. J is TRBJ2-5 and V is TRBV19; D is unresolved. Germline values: CDR1 LNHDA, CDR2 SQIVND (reference sequence). V gave up 5 bases and J gave up 4 bases, with 11 bases separating them. The CDR3 spans 13 residues. The CDR3 region is CASSESVGETQYF. CDR3 sequence (DNA): TGTGCCAGTAGTGAGAGCGTGGGAGAGACCCAGTACTTC.

This clonotype was seen at least ten times. The chain recombines TRBV30 with TRBJ2-1, with 8 bases matching TRBD2. The CDR3 consists of 12 residues. Germline CDR1 and CDR2: GTSNPN and SVGIG (reference sequence). The chain's CDR3 is CGGGRSNNEQFF. The CDR3 DNA sequence: TGTGGGGGCGGGAGGTCCAACAATGAGCAGTTCTTC.

The chain employs TRBV12-3 or TRBV12-4 and TRBJ2-2; D tentatively reads TRBD1 or TRBD2 (5 bases each). The CDR3 runs to 14 residues. The ends were cut back, 3 bases at V and 5 bases at J, with 10 bases in the middle. CDR3 amino acids: CASSFRGDTGELFF. The CDR3, as DNA: TGTGCCAGCAGTTTCAGAGGGGATACCGGGGAGCTGTTTTTT.

This clonotype has a count of ten or more. The CDR3 loop is CASSGRDYPIDYEQYF. The CDR3 DNA sequence: TGTGCCAGCAGTGGCCGGGACTACCCCATTGACTACGAGCAGTACTTC. The chain recombines TRBV6-4 with TRBJ2-7; 7 nucleotides agree with TRBD2. V trimming: 4 bases; J trimming: 3 bases; junction bases outside the gene matches: 12. The CDR3 extends over 16 amino acids. Per germline, CDR1 MRHNA and CDR2 SNTAGT.

Of note for this clonotype: A junction boundary mismatches the germline segment, possibly from a read error. V is TRBV7-3 and J is TRBJ2-1; 10 nucleotides match TRBD2. The CDR3 is 16 residues long. CDR1 is SGHTA, CDR2 FQGTGA, per germline. Written as DNA, the CDR3 is TGTGCCAGCAGCACGAAACTAGCGGGATGGGACAATGAGCAACTCTTC. Amino acid sequence: CASSTKLAGWDNEQLF.

The chain joins TRBV16 to TRBJ2-7, with a tentative D call TRBD2 (6 bases). The CDR3 length is 15 residues. The V gene lost 3 bases and the J gene lost 3 bases, with 15 bases spanning the gap. Germline V lookup: CDR1 KGHSY, CDR2 FQNENV. The CDR3 sequence is CASSHSGISGYEQYF. The DNA for the CDR3 is TGTGCCAGCAGCCATTCCGGGATTAGCGGCTACGAGCAGTACTTC.

This clonotype was counted at least ten times. V usage is TRBV30 and J usage is TRBJ2-7, with D possibly called TRBD1 or TRBD2 (5 bases each). V lost 5 bases to trimming and J lost 4 bases, with 18 bases between them. The CDR3 extends over 14 amino acids. CDR1 is GTSNPN and CDR2 is SVGIG in the germline V gene (reference sequence). DNA of the CDR3: TGTGCCTGGTCAAGGGGTGGGACCCGTTACGAGCAGTACTTC. Amino acids: CAWSRGGTRYEQYF.

In its sample, this clonotype was seen many times. The CDR3 loop is CASSESREGRETQYF. The CDR3 DNA is TGTGCCAGCAGTGAATCGCGGGAGGGTCGGGAGACCCAGTACTTC. The genes are TRBV2 and TRBJ2-5, with 9 positions matching TRBD2. The V segment lost 2 bases and the J segment 5 bases; nucleotides outside the gene matches: 6. Germline values: CDR1 SNHLY, CDR2 FYNNEI. The CDR3 consists of 15 residues.

This clonotype was observed many times. The V and J genes are TRBV7-9 and TRBJ2-2, with 9 positions matching TRBD2. J lost 5 bases, V lost 2 bases, and 6 bases had no gene match. CDR1 SEHNR and CDR2 FQNEAQ come from the germline V gene (reference sequence). The CDR3 contains 16 residues. In DNA, the CDR3 is TGTGCCAGCAGCTTAAGGCTAGCGGGAAAAACCGGGGAGCTGTTTTTT. Translated, it gives CASSLRLAGKTGELFF. Drawing the rest from reference TRBV7-9 and TRBJ2-2, the complete variable domain is DTGVSQNPRHKITKRGQNVTFRCDPISEHNRLYWYRQTLGQGPEFLTYFQNEAQLEKSRLLSDRFSAERPKGSFSTLEIQRTEQGDSAMYLCASSLRLAGKTGELFFGEGSRLTVL.

On this clonotype itself: One end of the junction varies from germline; a read error may be responsible. V gene TRBV7-7 combines with J gene TRBJ2-5, with D perhaps matching TRBD2 (6 bases). CDR1 SSHAT and CDR2 FNYEAQ come from the germline V gene (reference sequence). CDR3 length equals 15 residues. The CDR3 here is CASSLGAGKDETQYF. The CDR3 region has the DNA TGTGCTAGCAGCTTAGGCGCGGGGAAGGATGAGACCCAGTACTTC.

V is TRBV29-1 and J is TRBJ1-4; 10 nucleotides match TRBD1. The germline CDR1 and CDR2 sequences are SQVTM and ANQGSEA. The CDR3 contains 16 residues. The CDR3 bases are TGCAGGGGGCCCTCCGGGACAGGGGCAACTAATGAAAAACTGTTTTTT. Translated: CRGPSGTGATNEKLFF.

At least ten counts were recorded for this clonotype. This rearrangement joins TRBV19 to TRBJ1-2; 10 bases are a match to TRBD1. The trim removed 7 bases at V and 7 bases at J, leaving 12 bases unmatched. Germline values: CDR1 LNHDA, CDR2 SQIVND (reference sequence). The CDR3 has 15 amino acids. This CDR3 is CASTPSDRGRGGYTF. In DNA, the CDR3 is TGTGCCAGTACCCCCTCCGACAGGGGGCGAGGTGGCTACACCTTC.

In its sample, this clonotype was seen many times. The chain carries TRBV20-1 and TRBJ1-6; D uncertain. This CDR3 is built from 14 residues. V was trimmed by 3 bases and J by 1 base, leaving 7 bases between them. CDR1 and CDR2 (germline): DFQATT, SNEGSKA (reference sequence). The CDR3 DNA reads as TGCAGTGCTAGTGAGGGTTCCTATAATTCACCCCTCCACTTT. This encodes CSASEGSYNSPLHF.

Ten or more counts support this clonotype. The rearrangement links TRBV4-1 to TRBJ2-3; D is ambiguous. This CDR3 region has 16 residues. V lost 0 bases and J lost 2, with 12 bases in between. The V gene's germline CDR1 is MGHRA and CDR2 YSYEKL. The CDR3 here is CASSQDSRRPTDTQYF. Written as DNA, the CDR3 is TGCGCCAGCAGCCAAGATTCGCGCAGACCCACAGATACGCAGTATTTT.

Note on this clonotype: Germline and junction disagree at one end, which may indicate a read error. V usage is TRBV7-7 and J usage is TRBJ1-4; D perhaps matches TRBD1 (5 bases). Germline V gives CDR1 SSHAT, CDR2 FNYEAQ (reference sequence). The CDR3 contains 16 residues. The CDR3 sequence is CASSSGLAGGGEKLFF. In DNA, the CDR3 is TGTGCTAGCAGCTCTGGACTAGCGGGGGGAGGAGAGAAACTGTTTTTT.

Details on this clonotype: A much larger clone differs by one base, so this may be a read error. This sequence joins TRBV30 and TRBJ1-2, with D tentatively TRBD1 (6 bases). Germline values: CDR1 GTSNPN, CDR2 SVGIG (reference sequence). The CDR3 is 15 amino acids. Trimming pared 4 bases from V and 5 bases from J, leaving 20 bases between. CDR3 loop: CAWNGGHGIRYGYTF. The CDR3 DNA is TGTGCCTGGAATGGGGGGCACGGGATACGGTATGGCTACACCTTC.

This clonotype was detected a few times. This chain connects TRBV6-1 to TRBJ2-3; 9 bases agree with TRBD2. The CDR3 consists of 16 residues. J was trimmed by 2 bases and V by 5 bases; bases with no gene match: 8. Looked up from germline, CDR1 is MNHNS and CDR2 is SASEGT. The CDR3 sequence is CASSPTSGTVTDTQYF. In DNA, the CDR3 is TGTGCCAGCAGTCCGACTAGCGGAACTGTCACAGATACGCAGTATTTT.

This clonotype was seen a few times. This chain uses TRBV3-1 with TRBJ2-7; TRBD2 matches at 9 bases. CDR1 is LGHDT, CDR2 YNNKEL, per germline (reference sequence). V lost 2 bases, J lost 7 bases, and 6 bases stayed unmatched. The CDR3 is 14 residues long. Written as DNA, the CDR3 is TGTGCCAGCAGCCAATTTTTAGCGGGAGTTGAGCAGTACTTC. Its translation: CASSQFLAGVEQYF.

This clonotype was detected a few times. A much larger clone sits a single nucleotide away, making a read error possible. The chain joins TRBV20-1 to TRBJ1-2, with D hard to call. From germline, CDR1 is DFQATT and CDR2 SNEGSKA (reference sequence). The CDR3 loop spans 13 amino acids. The CDR3 region is CSARDTQDYAYTF. CDR3 nucleotides: TGCAGTGCTAGAGACACCCAGGACTATGCCTACACCTTC.

There are many counts of this clonotype. The chain carries TRBV4-1 and TRBJ2-1, with a weak D call TRBD2 (6 bases). Germline-derived CDR1 and CDR2 are MGHRA and YSYEKL. V shed 3 bases and J shed 4 bases, with 7 bases lying between them. This CDR3 comprises 13 residues. For the CDR3, the DNA is TGCGCCAGCAGCCAGACTAGTTACAATGAGCAGTTCTTC. Protein sequence: CASSQTSYNEQFF.

Comments on this clonotype: This may come from a read error, since a much larger clone is one base off. The chain joins TRBV5-5 to TRBJ2-7, with D uncertain. From germline, CDR1 is SGHKS and CDR2 YYEKEE (reference sequence). The CDR3 is 14 residues long. Trimming removed 0 bases from V and 3 bases from J, with 10 bases in between. This CDR3 reads CASSLAPANYEQYF. The CDR3 DNA sequence: TGTGCCAGCAGCTTGGCCCCCGCGAACTACGAGCAGTACTTC.

There are a few counts of this clonotype. The genes are TRBV29-1 and TRBJ1-6, with a tentative D call TRBD1 (5 bases). The ends were cut back, 7 bases at V and 5 bases at J, with 12 bases in the middle. The CDR3 totals 13 residues. Germline assignment: CDR1 SQVTM and CDR2 ANQGSEA. The CDR3 coding sequence is TGCAGCGGCGGGACGCTTGATAATTCACCCCTCCACTTT. This translates into CSGGTLDNSPLHF.

For this clonotype: Germline and junction disagree at one end, which may indicate a read error. The CDR3 reads CAGSPRRTVRETQYF. The CDR3 DNA reads TGTGCCGGCAGCCCTAGAAGGACGGTCCGGGAGACCCAGTACTTC. The V gene is TRBV11-3, the J gene TRBJ2-5; no firm D call. In germline, CDR1 is SGHNT, CDR2 YENEEA. This CDR3 spans 15 amino acids. Filled out from reference TRBV11-3 and TRBJ2-5, the complete variable domain reads EAGVVQSPRYKIIEKKQPVAFWCNPISGHNTLYWYLQNLGQGPELLIRYENEEAVDDSQLPKDRFSAERLKGVDSTLKIQPAELGDSAVYLCAGSPRRTVRETQYFGPGTRLLVL.

The CDR3 sequence: CAWSSGGDSEQFF. CDR3 in DNA: TGTGCCTGGTCTAGCGGGGGGGACAGTGAGCAGTTCTTC. V is TRBV30 and J is TRBJ2-1; 12 bases are shared with TRBD2. This CDR3 has 13 amino acids. V shed 5 bases and J 9 bases; nucleotides not matched to a gene: 5. Germline V gives CDR1 GTSNPN, CDR2 SVGIG (reference sequence).

As for this clonotype: A much larger clone is a single base away; this may be a read error. This chain uses TRBV6-1 with TRBJ1-6; 10 bases align to TRBD1. Trimming cost V 5 bases and J 7 bases; bases outside gene matches: 8. The CDR3 runs 16 residues. Looked up from germline, CDR1 is MNHNS and CDR2 is SASEGT. DNA for the CDR3: TGTGCCAGCAGTCTCGACAGGGGGCAGGTGAATTCACCCCTCCACTTT. It codes for CASSLDRGQVNSPLHF.

This clonotype was recorded many times. The chain uses TRBV7-6 and TRBJ2-3, with 11 bases aligning to TRBD2. The junction had 5 bases not matched to a gene; V was cut back by 2 bases and J by 4 bases. Germline V CDR1 and CDR2: SGHVS, FNYEAQ. This CDR3 has 16 amino acids. This chain's CDR3 is CASSLPTSGGPDTQYF. The CDR3 DNA sequence: TGTGCCAGCAGCTTACCCACTAGCGGGGGACCAGATACGCAGTATTTT.

This chain links TRBV9 with TRBJ1-1; D is unresolved. V lost 3 bases and J 0 bases, leaving 12 bases between the germline ends. The CDR3 extends over 15 amino acids. The V gene's germline CDR1 is SGDLS and CDR2 YYNGEE. The CDR3: CASSETPNMNTEAFF. DNA for the CDR3: TGTGCCAGCAGCGAGACACCAAATATGAACACTGAAGCTTTCTTT.

This chain uses TRBV6-5 with TRBJ2-5; D is possibly TRBD1 or TRBD2 (5 bases each). The CDR3 has 17 residues. CDR1 is MNHEY and CDR2 is SVGAGI in the germline V gene. Trimming removed 0 bases at V and 2 bases at J, with 16 bases between. DNA of the CDR3: TGTGCCAGCAGTTACTCCGGGACCACATACGAGCAAGAGACCCAGTACTTC. This codes for CASSYSGTTYEQETQYF.

This clonotype was observed at least ten times. The chain joins TRBV5-6 to TRBJ2-3; D unclear. Looked up from germline, CDR1 is SGHDT and CDR2 is YYEEEE. V was clipped by 0 bases and J by 2 bases, with 10 bases between them. This CDR3 spans 15 amino acids. CDR3 sequence (DNA): TGTGCCAGCAGCTTGGGGTTCTCGACCACAGATACGCAGTATTTT. Protein product: CASSLGFSTTDTQYF. Together with reference TRBV5-6 and TRBJ2-3, the CDR3 gives the full variable domain: DAGVTQSPTHLIKTRGQQVTLRCSPKSGHDTVSWYQQALGQGPQFIFQYYEEEERQRGNFPDRFSGHQFPNYSSELNVNALLLGDSALYLCASSLGFSTTDTQYFGPGTRLTVL.

V and J are TRBV6-2 or TRBV6-3 and TRBJ2-1; D might be TRBD2 (6 bases). Germline loops: CDR1 MNHEY, CDR2 SVGEGT. The CDR3 runs to 16 residues. V was shortened by 5 bases and J by 2 bases, with 16 bases between the two germline ends. The CDR3: CASSLRGSGPYNEQFF. The CDR3 DNA reads TGTGCCAGCAGTCTGCGGGGCAGCGGCCCCTACAATGAGCAGTTCTTC.

Many counts were recorded for this clonotype. The V gene is TRBV11-3, the J gene TRBJ2-5; D is unclear. The V gene lost 0 bases and the J gene lost 5 bases, with 7 bases spanning the gap. This CDR3 is built from 13 residues. The germline V gene encodes CDR1 SGHNT and CDR2 YENEEA. CDR3 sequence reads: CASSLEDGETQYF. CDR3 DNA: TGTGCCAGCAGCTTAGAGGATGGGGAGACCCAGTACTTC.